A single sample gave rise to the 27 T cell receptor beta chains below, sequenced in a study of blood T cell repertoires in COVID-19. The assay was immunoSEQ multiplex PCR, and TCRdb's table has in-frame clones only and misses some. The table lists some 240,000 clones, 80% to 95% of them singletons. Input material: peripheral blood. These receptors were obtained from a man aged 55 to 70 with COVID-19, enrolled during active disease.

The chain couples TRBV7-9 to TRBJ2-2, with 7 bases fitting TRBD2. The J segment lost 0 bases and the V segment lost 6 bases, leaving 7 bases of the junction unmatched. The germline gives CDR1 SEHNR, CDR2 FQNEAQ (reference sequence). The CDR3 is made up of 16 amino acids. In DNA, the CDR3 is TGTGCCAGCAGGGGCGGTGGGGGGGCGAACACCGGGGAGCTGTTTTTT. It codes for CASRGGGGANTGELFF.

V is TRBV4-2 and J is TRBJ2-4, with 7 nucleotides matching TRBD2. CDR3 length: 17 residues. J lost 1 base, V lost 4 bases, and 10 bases had no gene match. CDR1 is LGHNA and CDR2 is YNFKEQ in the germline V gene. The CDR3 here is CASSRGLEGPAKNIQYF. In DNA form, the CDR3 reads TGTGCCAGCAGCCGAGGACTAGAGGGTCCGGCCAAAAACATTCAGTACTTC.

This clone has a single count. This CDR3 is CASSLQRGGGELFF. CDR3 sequence (DNA): TGTGCCAGCAGCTTACAACGAGGTGGCGGGGAGCTGTTTTTT. V is TRBV7-3 and J is TRBJ2-2; D remains unclear. This CDR3 spans 14 amino acids. V lost 2 bases to trimming and J lost 7 bases, with 11 bases between them. Germline-derived CDR1 and CDR2 are SGHTA and FQGTGA.

The J gene is TRBJ1-5, the V gene TRBV27, with TRBD1 matching 7 bases. The CDR3 is 14 residues long. The trim removed 2 bases at V and 4 bases at J, leaving 2 bases unmatched. The germline gives CDR1 MNHEY, CDR2 SMNVEV (reference sequence). In nucleotides, the CDR3 is TGTGCCAGCAGTTTAAACAGGGGAAATCAGCCCCAGCATTTT. Protein sequence: CASSLNRGNQPQHF.

V gene TRBV12-3 or TRBV12-4 combines with J gene TRBJ2-1; D gene unclear. Trimming stripped 5 bases from V and 4 bases from J, with 3 bases between. The CDR3 is 11 amino acids. CDR3 in amino acids: CASSRYNEQFF. In DNA, the CDR3 is TGTGCCAGCAGTCGTTACAATGAGCAGTTCTTC.

This rearrangement joins TRBV28 to TRBJ1-2, with 10 bases matching TRBD1. The CDR3 totals 14 residues. With 5 bases clipped from V and 7 bases from J, the junction kept 7 bases outside the gene matches. CDR1 MDHEN and CDR2 SYDVKM come from the germline V gene. This chain's CDR3 is CASSPGQGGIGYTF. In DNA form, the CDR3 reads TGTGCCAGCAGTCCAGGACAGGGGGGGATTGGCTACACCTTC.

This clone was seen only a few times. The chain employs TRBV19 and TRBJ1-5, with 10 bases fitting TRBD1. CDR3 size: 15 residues. The V gene end was trimmed by 10 bases and the J gene end by 5 bases; junction bases not matched to a gene: 11. Germline V gives CDR1 LNHDA, CDR2 SQIVND (reference sequence). CDR3 residues: CATVGTGAPYQPQHF. CDR3 coding DNA: TGTGCCACCGTCGGGACAGGGGCGCCATATCAGCCCCAGCATTTT.

The V call is TRBV19, the J call TRBJ2-7; 7 bases align to TRBD1. The CDR3 loop spans 15 amino acids. V lost 4 bases, J lost 0 bases, and 6 bases stayed unmatched. Germline V lookup: CDR1 LNHDA, CDR2 SQIVND (reference sequence). Here the CDR3 DNA reads TGTGCCAGTAGTAGTGCCAGGGGGAACTCCTACGAGCAGTACTTC. Protein sequence: CASSSARGNSYEQYF.

To note about this clone: One end of the junction is discordant with germline, which a read error may explain. The chain is built from TRBV4-2 and TRBJ2-1; D ambiguous. In germline, CDR1 is LGHNA, CDR2 YNFKEQ. CDR3 length: 14 residues. The CDR3 DNA reads TGTGCCAGCAGCCAAGATTACTCCAACAATGAGCAGTTCTTC. This sequence encodes CASSQDYSNNEQFF.

The CDR3 sequence: CASSERWGGLNYGYTF. CDR3 sequence (DNA): TGTGCCAGCAGTGAAAGATGGGGGGGCCTCAACTATGGCTACACCTTC. This chain links TRBV2 with TRBJ1-2, with D possibly TRBD1 on 6 matching bases. CDR3 size: 16 residues. V was cut by 2 bases and J by 2 bases, with 15 bases left in between. Looked up from germline, CDR1 is SNHLY and CDR2 is FYNNEI.

The chain employs TRBV24-1 and TRBJ2-1, with D possibly TRBD1 on 5 matching bases. The V gene's germline CDR1 is KGHDR and CDR2 SFDVKD. The CDR3 totals 13 residues. V dropped 9 bases and J dropped 7 bases, with 15 bases sitting between them. As DNA, the CDR3 is TGTGCCACCTCTACAAGGACAAGGAATGAGCAGTTCTTC. It translates to CATSTRTRNEQFF.

The V gene is TRBV2, the J gene TRBJ1-6; D is unresolved. The CDR3 loop spans 13 amino acids. CDR1 is SNHLY and CDR2 is FYNNEI in the germline V gene. Trimming removed 4 bases from V and 7 bases from J, with 8 bases in between. This CDR3 is CASSGGNNSPLHF. CDR3 coding DNA: TGTGCCAGCAGTGGAGGGAACAATTCACCCCTCCACTTT.

The CDR3 spells CASSELSTGNYGYTF. The CDR3 region has the DNA TGTGCCAGCAGTGAGTTAAGTACAGGGAACTATGGCTACACCTTC. The chain carries TRBV6-1 and TRBJ1-2; possibly TRBD1 for D (6 bases). Trimming pared 3 bases from V and 2 bases from J, leaving 13 bases between. CDR3 length: 15 amino acids. CDR1 and CDR2 (germline): MNHNS, SASEGT.

Regarding this clone: Different DNA sequences within this sample yield the same CDR3. J is TRBJ2-7 and V is TRBV9; D remains unclear. V lost 0 bases, J lost 4 bases, and 11 bases lay in between. The CDR3 sequence is 14 residues long. From germline, CDR1 is SGDLS and CDR2 YYNGEE. The CDR3 region has the DNA TGTGCCAGCAGCGTAGTGGGTAGCTCGTACGAGCAGTACTTC. As protein: CASSVVGSSYEQYF.

The chain is built from TRBV19 and TRBJ1-1; 9 bases map to TRBD1. The CDR3 runs 15 residues. Trimming took 3 bases from V and 3 from J; bases not matched to a gene: 5. Germline-derived CDR1 and CDR2 are LNHDA and SQIVND (reference sequence). CDR3 in amino acids: CASSIPTGGYTEAFF. The CDR3 DNA reads as TGTGCCAGTAGTATCCCTACAGGGGGCTACACTGAAGCTTTCTTT.

The chain employs TRBV2 and TRBJ2-5; 10 nucleotides match TRBD1. Losses at the gene ends were 6 bases for V and 4 bases for J; bases not matched to a gene: 8. Germline V gives CDR1 SNHLY, CDR2 FYNNEI. The CDR3 length is 15 residues. The CDR3 here is CASSPDRGPRETQYF. As DNA, the CDR3 is TGTGCCAGCAGCCCCGACAGGGGGCCGCGAGAGACCCAGTACTTC.

V usage is TRBV6-2 or TRBV6-3 and J usage is TRBJ1-1; no firm D call. V lost 2 bases and J 7 bases, leaving 8 bases between the germline ends. CDR1 and CDR2 (germline): MNHEY, SVGEGT. The CDR3 extends over 12 amino acids. CDR3 coding DNA: TGTGCCAGCAGTTACGCTGCGGTTGAAGCTTTCTTT. Protein sequence: CASSYAAVEAFF.

The V gene is TRBV12-2, the J gene TRBJ2-7; the D segment call TRBD2 is taken from the table without a DNA check. TRBV12-2 is a listed pseudogene. The CDR3 contains 14 residues. The CDR3 DNA follows: TGTGCAAGTCGCTTAGTCCCGAGCTCCTACGAGCAGTACTTC. Protein sequence: CASRLVPSSYEQYF.

The chain couples TRBV19 to TRBJ1-2; the match to TRBD1 covers 11 bases. Germline CDR1 is LNHDA and CDR2 is SQIVND (reference sequence). The CDR3 extends over 16 amino acids. The V segment lost 4 bases and the J segment 1 base; nucleotides outside the gene matches: 5. CDR3 in amino acids: CASSTRTGGVNYGYTF. The DNA of the CDR3 is TGTGCCAGTAGTACCCGGACAGGGGGCGTTAACTATGGCTACACCTTC.

V is TRBV9 and J is TRBJ1-1, with 7 bases fitting TRBD1. V dropped 0 bases and J dropped 4; count of bases not matched to a gene: 3. The CDR3 is 14 residues long. CDR1 is SGDLS and CDR2 is YYNGEE in the germline V gene. This CDR3 reads CASSVDQGVTEAFF. The CDR3 DNA sequence: TGTGCCAGCAGCGTAGATCAGGGGGTCACTGAAGCTTTCTTT. The variable domain in full, with the rest retrieved from reference TRBV9 and TRBJ1-1, is DSGVTQTPKHLITATGQRVTLRCSPRSGDLSVYWYQQSLDQGLQFLIQYYNGEERAKGNILERFSAQQFPDLHSELNLSSLELGDSALYFCASSVDQGVTEAFFGQGTRLTVV.

V and J are TRBV18 and TRBJ1-2; possible D gene TRBD1, 5 bases. The CDR3 consists of 13 residues. The germline V gene encodes CDR1 KGHSH and CDR2 LQKENI. The ends were cut back, 2 bases at V and 8 bases at J, with 12 bases in the middle. The DNA of the CDR3 is TGTGCCAGCTCACCAGCGCCAGGGTGGGGCTACACCTTC. Protein sequence: CASSPAPGWGYTF.

The chain recombines TRBV5-4 with TRBJ1-1, with a weak D call TRBD1 (6 bases). CDR3 size: 15 residues. Germline V gene sequence: CDR1 SGHNT, CDR2 YYREEE (reference sequence). V lost 3 bases, J lost 0 bases, and 12 bases lay in between. DNA for the CDR3: TGTGCCAGCAGCTCTCCGGGACATATGAACACTGAAGCTTTCTTT. This codes for CASSSPGHMNTEAFF.

This clone was detected only a few times. The same CDR3 is also encoded by other DNA sequences in this sample. The CDR3 loop is CASSPLAGGGNEQFF. DNA of the CDR3: TGTGCCAGCAGTCCCCTAGCGGGAGGGGGCAATGAGCAGTTCTTC. The gene calls are TRBV27 and TRBJ2-1; 12 bases map to TRBD2. Trimming took 5 bases from V and 6 from J; bases not matched to a gene: 5. Germline V gives CDR1 MNHEY, CDR2 SMNVEV (reference sequence). The CDR3 has 15 amino acids.

This rearrangement joins TRBV28 to TRBJ1-2, with 9 bases fitting TRBD1. There are 14 residues in the CDR3. J was trimmed by 2 bases and V by 7 bases; bases with no gene match: 5. Germline CDR1 and CDR2: MDHEN and SYDVKM. The CDR3 nucleotides are TGTGCCAGCACCTGGACAGGGGCAAACTATGGCTACACCTTC. Protein sequence: CASTWTGANYGYTF.

Here the CDR3 reads CASSPSVLSGGRAEQFF. The CDR3 region has the DNA TGTGCCAGCTCACCGTCGGTCTTGTCAGGGGGGCGCGCTGAGCAGTTCTTC. The V and J genes are TRBV18 and TRBJ2-1; possibly TRBD1 for D (7 bases). The CDR3 has 17 amino acids. The germline V gene has CDR1 KGHSH and CDR2 LQKENI. V was trimmed by 3 bases and J by 9 bases, leaving 24 bases between them.

The rearrangement links TRBV7-2 to TRBJ2-7, with D tentatively TRBD1 (6 bases). Germline V gives CDR1 SGHTA, CDR2 FQGNSA. Trimming left V 4 bases short and J 6 bases short, with 13 bases between. This CDR3 is 13 amino acids long. CDR3 loop: CASSSRQDGEQYF. The CDR3, as DNA: TGTGCCAGCAGCTCGAGACAGGATGGCGAGCAGTACTTC.

This sequence joins TRBV3-1 (or the pseudogene TRBV3-2) and TRBJ1-1; D not certain. V lost 2 bases to trimming and J lost 4 bases, with 5 bases between them. Per the germline V gene, CDR1 is LGHDT and CDR2 is YNNKEL (reference sequence). The CDR3 is 12 residues long. The CDR3: CASSQPGTEAFF. The CDR3 region has the DNA TGTGCCAGCAGCCAACCAGGCACTGAAGCTTTCTTT.